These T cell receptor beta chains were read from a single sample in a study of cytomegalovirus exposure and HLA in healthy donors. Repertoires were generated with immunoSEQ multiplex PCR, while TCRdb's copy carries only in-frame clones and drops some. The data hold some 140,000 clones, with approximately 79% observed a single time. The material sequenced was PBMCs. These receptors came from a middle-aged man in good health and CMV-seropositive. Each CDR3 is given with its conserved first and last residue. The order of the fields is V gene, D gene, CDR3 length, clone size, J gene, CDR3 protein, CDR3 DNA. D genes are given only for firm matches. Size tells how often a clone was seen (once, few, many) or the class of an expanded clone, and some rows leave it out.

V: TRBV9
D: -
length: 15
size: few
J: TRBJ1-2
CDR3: CASSVLEGFNYGYTF
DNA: TGTGCCAGCAGCGTATTGGAGGGGTTTAACTATGGCTACACCTTC

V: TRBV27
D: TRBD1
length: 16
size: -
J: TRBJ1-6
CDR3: CASTPGGFSYNSPLHF
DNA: TGTGCCAGCACTCCAGGGGGCTTCTCCTATAATTCACCCCTCCACTTT

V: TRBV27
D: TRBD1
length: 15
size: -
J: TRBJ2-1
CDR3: CASSLVQGAYNEQFF
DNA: TGTGCCAGCAGTTTAGTACAGGGGGCCTACAATGAGCAGTTCTTC

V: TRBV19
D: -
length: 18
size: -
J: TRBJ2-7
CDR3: CASRSTSLGQGGTYEQYF
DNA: TGTGCCAGTAGATCCACGTCTTTGGGCCAGGGGGGAACCTACGAGCAGTACTTC

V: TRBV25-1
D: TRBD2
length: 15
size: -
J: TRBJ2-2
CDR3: CASSGGVTTTGELFF
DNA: TGTGCCAGCAGCGGGGGGGTTACGACGACCGGGGAGCTGTTTTTT

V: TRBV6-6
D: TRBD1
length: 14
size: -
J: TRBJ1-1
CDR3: CASSYSTGTTEAFF
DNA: TGTGCCAGCAGTTACTCGACAGGGACCACTGAAGCTTTCTTT

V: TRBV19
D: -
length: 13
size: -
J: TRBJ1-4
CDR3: CASNSWPNEKLFF
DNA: TGTGCCAGTAATTCGTGGCCTAATGAAAAACTGTTTTTT

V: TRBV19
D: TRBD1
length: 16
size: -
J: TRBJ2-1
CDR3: CASTPNRGQGFNEQFF
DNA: TGTGCCAGTACCCCCAATAGGGGACAGGGTTTCAATGAGCAGTTCTTC

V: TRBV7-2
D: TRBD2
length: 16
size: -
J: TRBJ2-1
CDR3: CASSVLLAGAVNEQFF
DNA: TGTGCCAGCAGCGTCCTTCTAGCGGGAGCGGTCAATGAGCAGTTCTTC

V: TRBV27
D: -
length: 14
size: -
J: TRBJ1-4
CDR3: CASTRTAGNEKLFF
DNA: TGTGCCAGCACCAGGACAGCAGGAAATGAAAAACTGTTTTTT

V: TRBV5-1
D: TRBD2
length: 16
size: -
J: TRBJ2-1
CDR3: CASSFSSGTLYNEQFF
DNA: TGCGCCAGCAGCTTTTCTAGCGGGACCCTCTACAATGAGCAGTTCTTC

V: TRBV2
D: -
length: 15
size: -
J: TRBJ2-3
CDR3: CASRTDYQSTDTQYF
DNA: TGTGCCAGCAGAACCGACTACCAATCCACAGATACGCAGTATTTT

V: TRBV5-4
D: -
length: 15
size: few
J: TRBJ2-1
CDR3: CASSLDPGSDNEQFF
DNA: TGTGCCAGCAGCTTGGACCCGGGAAGCGACAATGAGCAGTTCTTC

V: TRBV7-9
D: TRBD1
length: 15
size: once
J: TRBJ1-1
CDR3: CSSSTGQGWDTEAFF
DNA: TGTTCCAGCAGTACCGGACAGGGTTGGGACACTGAAGCTTTCTTT

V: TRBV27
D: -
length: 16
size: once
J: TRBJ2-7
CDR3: CASSHQKGRGSYEQYF
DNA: TGTGCCAGCAGTCACCAGAAGGGTAGGGGCTCCTACGAGCAGTACTTC

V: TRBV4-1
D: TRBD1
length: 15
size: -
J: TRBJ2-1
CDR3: CASSQVDRDYNEQFF
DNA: TGCGCCAGCAGCCAAGTTGACAGGGACTACAATGAGCAGTTCTTC

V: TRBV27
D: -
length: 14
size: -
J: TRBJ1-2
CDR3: CASSFAGTDYGYTF
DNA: TGTGCCAGCAGTTTCGCCGGAACAGATTATGGCTACACCTTC

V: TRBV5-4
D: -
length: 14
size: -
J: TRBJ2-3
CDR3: CASSWTESTDTQYF
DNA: TGTGCCAGCAGCTGGACAGAGAGCACAGATACGCAGTATTTT

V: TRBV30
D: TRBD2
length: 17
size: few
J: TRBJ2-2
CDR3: CAWSARFSGRGTGELFF
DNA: TGTGCCTGGAGTGCTAGATTTAGCGGGAGGGGAACCGGGGAGCTGTTTTTT

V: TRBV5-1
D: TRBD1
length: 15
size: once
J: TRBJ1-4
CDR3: CASSTRRDRDEKLFF
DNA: TGCGCCAGCAGCACCCGCCGGGACAGAGATGAAAAACTGTTTTTT

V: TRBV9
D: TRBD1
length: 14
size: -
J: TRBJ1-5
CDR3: CASSLDRGNQPQHF
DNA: TGTGCCAGCAGCCTTGACAGGGGCAATCAGCCCCAGCATTTT

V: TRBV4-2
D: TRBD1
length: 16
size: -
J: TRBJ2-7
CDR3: CASSPDRDSRSYEQYF
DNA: TGTGCCAGCAGCCCAGACCGGGACAGCCGCTCCTACGAGCAGTACTTC

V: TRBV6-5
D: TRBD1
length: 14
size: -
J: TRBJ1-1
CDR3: CASSLGQGNTEAFF
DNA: TGTGCCAGCAGTCTGGGACAGGGGAACACTGAAGCTTTCTTT

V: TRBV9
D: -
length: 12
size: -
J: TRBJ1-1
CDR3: CASSVVGAEAFF
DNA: TGTGCCAGCAGCGTAGTAGGAGCTGAAGCTTTCTTT

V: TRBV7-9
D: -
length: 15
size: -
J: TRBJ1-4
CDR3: CASSPGGAGNEKLFF
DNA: TGTGCCAGCAGCCCTGGTGGGGCAGGTAATGAAAAACTGTTTTTT

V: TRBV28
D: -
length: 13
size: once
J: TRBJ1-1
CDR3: CASSPGGSAEAFF
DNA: TGTGCCAGCAGTCCGGGGGGCAGCGCTGAAGCTTTCTTT

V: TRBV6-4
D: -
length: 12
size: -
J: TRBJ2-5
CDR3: CASSPQGETQYF
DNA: TGTGCCAGCAGCCCCCAGGGCGAGACCCAGTACTTC

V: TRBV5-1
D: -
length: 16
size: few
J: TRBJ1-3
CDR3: CASSRYTKGSGNTIYF
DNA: TGCGCCAGCAGCAGGTATACTAAAGGCTCTGGAAACACCATATATTTT

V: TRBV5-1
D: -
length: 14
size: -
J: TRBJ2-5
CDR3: CASSLGTFRETQYF
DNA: TGCGCCAGCAGCCTCGGGACATTCCGGGAGACCCAGTACTTC

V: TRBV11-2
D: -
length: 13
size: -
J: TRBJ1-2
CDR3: CASSPRDSYGYTF
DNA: TGTGCCAGCAGCCCCAGGGATAGCTATGGCTACACCTTC

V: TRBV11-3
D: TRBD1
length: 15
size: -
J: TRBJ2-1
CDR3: CASSSSGDRGAFQFF
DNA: TGTGCCAGCAGCTCCTCCGGGGACAGGGGAGCCTTCCAGTTCTTC